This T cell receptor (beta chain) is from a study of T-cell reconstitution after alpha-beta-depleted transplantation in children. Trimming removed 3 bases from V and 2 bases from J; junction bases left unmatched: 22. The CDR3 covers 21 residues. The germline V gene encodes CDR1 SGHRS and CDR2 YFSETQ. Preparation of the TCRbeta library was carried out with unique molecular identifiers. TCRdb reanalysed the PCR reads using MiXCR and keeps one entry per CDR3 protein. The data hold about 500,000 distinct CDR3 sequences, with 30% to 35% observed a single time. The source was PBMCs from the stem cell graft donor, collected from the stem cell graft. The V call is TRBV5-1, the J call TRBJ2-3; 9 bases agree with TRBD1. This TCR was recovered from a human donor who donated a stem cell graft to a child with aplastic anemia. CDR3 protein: CASSSPFGQGSEAEYTDTQYF. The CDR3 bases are TGCGCCAGCAGCTCGCCGTTCGGACAGGGGAGTGAAGCGGAGTACACAGATACGCAGTATTTT.